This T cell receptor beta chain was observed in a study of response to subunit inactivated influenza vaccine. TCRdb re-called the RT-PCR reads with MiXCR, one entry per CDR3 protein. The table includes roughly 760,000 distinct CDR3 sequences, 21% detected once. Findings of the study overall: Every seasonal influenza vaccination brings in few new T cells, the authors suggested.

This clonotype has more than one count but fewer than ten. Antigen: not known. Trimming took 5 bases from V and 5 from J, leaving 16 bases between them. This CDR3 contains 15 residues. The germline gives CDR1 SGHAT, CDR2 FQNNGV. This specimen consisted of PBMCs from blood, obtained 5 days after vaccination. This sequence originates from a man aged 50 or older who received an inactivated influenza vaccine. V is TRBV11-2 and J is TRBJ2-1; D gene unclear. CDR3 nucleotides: TGTGCCAGCAGCACGTACAGAAGCTTCGACAATGAGCAGTTCTTC. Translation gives CASSTYRSFDNEQFF.